These T cell receptor beta chains were read from a single sample in a study of blood T cell repertoires in COVID-19. Method: immunoSEQ multiplex PCR; TCRdb's copy keeps in-frame clones and lacks some. The sample records some 150,000 clones, 83% being singletons. Sequencing was performed on PBMCs or T cells enriched from blood (not recorded which). All receptors come from a woman in her fifties or sixties who had recovered from COVID-19. Both conserved end residues are part of each CDR3. The order of the fields is J gene, D gene, clone size, V gene, CDR3 protein, CDR3 DNA. The D gene is left open where the match is weak. Size is stated for part of the rows, as once, few or many counts, or as a class when the clone is expanded.

>TRBJ1-3|TRBD1|.|TRBV7-8
CASSSTPGTGIGNTIYF
TGTGCCAGCAGCTCAACTCCCGGGACAGGGATCGGAAACACCATATATTTT
>TRBJ1-2|.|many|TRBV6-2/TRBV6-3
CASSYTLRSPRGTF
TGTGCCAGCAGTTACACTCTGAGGTCGCCTCGTGGCACCTTC
>TRBJ1-2|.|.|TRBV12-3/TRBV12-4
CASSYGYGYTF
TGTGCCAGCAGTTACGGCTATGGCTACACCTTC
>TRBJ1-4|TRBD1|.|TRBV11-2
CASSLDPLRGWNEKLFF
TGTGCCAGCAGCTTAGACCCACTCAGGGGGTGGAATGAAAAACTGTTTTTT
>TRBJ1-2|.|.|TRBV5-1
CASSATGTYGYTF
TGCGCCAGCAGCGCCACAGGGACCTATGGCTACACCTTC
>TRBJ1-1|.|.|TRBV10-2
CASSDRGWDTEAFF
TGCGCCAGCAGTGACCGGGGGTGGGACACTGAAGCTTTCTTT
>TRBJ1-1|.|.|TRBV10-2
CASSGARGNTEAFF
TGCGCCAGCAGTGGGGCTCGGGGAAACACTGAAGCTTTCTTT
>TRBJ2-3|.|.|TRBV5-6
CASSFSPQGTQYF
TGTGCCAGCAGCTTCTCTCCGCAGGGTACGCAGTATTTT
>TRBJ1-1|.|.|TRBV19
CASSLRGDAFF
TGTGCCAGTAGCCTTAGGGGTGATGCTTTCTTT
>TRBJ2-1|.|few|TRBV7-9
CASSPRGSLGEQFF
TGTGCCAGCAGCCCCAGAGGGTCCTTGGGTGAGCAGTTCTTC
>TRBJ2-5|TRBD1|.|TRBV28
CASSGTDLRAQYF
TGTGCCAGCAGTGGGACAGACCTAAGGGCCCAGTACTTC
>TRBJ1-3|TRBD1|.|TRBV11-2
CASRRTTGGSGNTIYF
TGTGCCAGCAGACGTACAACAGGGGGCTCTGGAAACACCATATATTTT
>TRBJ2-2|.|few|TRBV7-2
CASSESTGGRELFF
TGTGCCAGCAGCGAATCGACAGGCGGCAGGGAGCTGTTTTTT
>TRBJ2-1|.|.|TRBV6-5
CASSPRGHQYNEQFF
TGTGCCAGCAGTCCTCGGGGACACCAATACAATGAGCAGTTCTTC
>TRBJ1-5|.|.|TRBV19
CASREDRREPQHF
TGTGCCAGTAGAGAAGACAGAAGGGAGCCCCAGCATTTT
>TRBJ1-1|.|.|TRBV24-1
CATMRNTEAFF
TGTGCCACCATGCGGAACACTGAAGCTTTCTTT
>TRBJ1-5|TRBD1|.|TRBV5-8
CASSPGQGGQPQHF
TGTGCCAGCAGCCCAGGACAGGGAGGTCAGCCCCAGCATTTT
>TRBJ1-3|.|many|TRBV7-9
CASSSRLASGNTIYF
TGTGCCAGCAGCTCCCGATTAGCGTCTGGAAACACCATATATTTT
>TRBJ1-2|TRBD1|.|TRBV2
CASSGQGPNYGYTF
TGTGCCAGCAGTGGACAGGGGCCTAACTATGGCTACACCTTC
>TRBJ1-1|TRBD1|once|TRBV4-1
CASSHLQGANTEAFF
TGCGCCAGCAGCCACCTTCAGGGGGCGAACACTGAAGCTTTCTTT
>TRBJ1-2|.|.|TRBV11-3
CASSLTFQGFYGYTF
TGTGCCAGCAGCTTAACGTTCCAGGGATTTTATGGCTACACCTTC
>TRBJ1-6|.|.|TRBV11-2
CASSTGLSPLHF
TGTGCCAGCAGCACCGGACTTTCACCCCTCCACTTT
>TRBJ2-3|.|few|TRBV7-3
CASSSTGPDTQYF
TGTGCCAGCAGCTCCACAGGGCCAGATACGCAGTATTTT
>TRBJ1-4|.|.|TRBV5-1
CASSPGGGDEKLFF
TGCGCCAGCAGCCCGGGAGGGGGAGATGAAAAACTGTTTTTT
>TRBJ1-5|.|.|TRBV5-5
CASSQGTPHQPQHF
TGTGCCAGCAGCCAGGGAACCCCCCACCAGCCCCAGCATTTT
>TRBJ1-2|TRBD1|.|TRBV30
CAWSSQGFDGYTF
TGTGCCTGGAGTTCACAGGGGTTCGATGGCTACACCTTC
>TRBJ1-5|.|.|TRBV7-2
CASSLAGQINQPQHF
TGTGCCAGCAGCTTAGCAGGACAGATCAATCAGCCCCAGCATTTT
>TRBJ2-5|TRBD2|.|TRBV19
CASSPRLAGVQETQYF
TGTGCCAGTAGTCCTCGTTTAGCGGGGGTCCAAGAGACCCAGTACTTC
>TRBJ2-5|.|.|TRBV6-1
CASSEYGTQYF
TGTGCCAGCAGTGAATACGGGACCCAGTACTTC
>TRBJ2-3|TRBD1|once|TRBV7-2
CASSKGQGADTQYF
TGTGCCAGCAGTAAAGGACAGGGGGCAGATACGCAGTATTTT
>TRBJ1-1|.|.|TRBV10-3
CAIKRQVNTEAFF
TGTGCCATCAAGCGACAGGTGAACACTGAAGCTTTCTTT
>TRBJ1-1|.|.|TRBV19
CASRGELRTEAFF
TGTGCCAGCAGGGGCGAATTGAGAACTGAAGCTTTCTTT
>TRBJ1-5|.|.|TRBV27
CASSLSGAGNQPQHF
TGTGCCAGCAGTTTATCGGGGGCGGGCAATCAGCCCCAGCATTTT
>TRBJ2-1|.|.|TRBV19
CASSLAPPGNEQFF
TGTGCCAGTAGTTTAGCGCCCCCGGGGAATGAGCAGTTCTTC
>TRBJ1-1|.|.|TRBV10-3
CASHSGIGEAFF
TGTGCCTCTCATTCAGGGATAGGTGAAGCTTTCTTT